The 6 T cell receptor beta chains in this list originate from one sample, sequenced in a study of somatic mutations in cytotoxic T cells in rheumatoid arthritis. TCRdb's copy holds only in-frame clones and misses some; the assay was immunoSEQ multiplex PCR. The sample lists some 20,000 clones; over 80% were seen once. The specimen sequenced was CD8+ T cells sorted from blood. All receptors derive from an adult with rheumatoid arthritis.

V is TRBV5-1 and J is TRBJ1-1; a weak D match, TRBD1 (5 bases). V lost 4 bases and J 2 bases, leaving 12 bases between the germline ends. Germline CDR1 and CDR2: SGHRS and YFSETQ. The CDR3 extends over 14 amino acids. CDR3 protein: CASSKKGRNTEAFF. In DNA form, the CDR3 reads TGCGCCAGCAGCAAGAAGGGGCGCAACACTGAAGCTTTCTTT.

J is TRBJ2-7 and V is TRBV6-1; maybe TRBD1 (6 bases). The V gene lost 3 bases and the J gene lost 4 bases, with 19 bases spanning the gap. This CDR3 comprises 16 residues. The germline V gene has CDR1 MNHNS and CDR2 SASEGT. The DNA for the CDR3 is TGTGCCAGCAGTGATGGCGGATACAGGGAAGTTTACGAGCAGTACTTC. Amino acid sequence: CASSDGGYREVYEQYF.

The chain joins TRBV7-9 to TRBJ1-2; D remains unclear. The V end was cut by 1 base, the J end by 5 bases, with 8 bases between. This CDR3 region has 13 residues. CDR1 and CDR2 from the germline V gene are SEHNR and FQNEAQ (reference sequence). This chain's CDR3 is CASSLGGWYGYTF. CDR3 nucleotide sequence: TGTGCCAGCAGCTTAGGCGGGTGGTATGGCTACACCTTC.

The rearrangement links TRBV2 to TRBJ2-1, with 10 positions matching TRBD2. Germline assignment: CDR1 SNHLY and CDR2 FYNNEI. V lost 2 bases, J lost 4 bases, and 2 bases stayed unmatched. This CDR3 is built from 15 residues. The CDR3 DNA reads TGTGCCAGCAGTGAACTAGCGGGGGAATACAATGAGCAGTTCTTC. Amino acids: CASSELAGEYNEQFF.

This sequence joins TRBV11-2 and TRBJ1-1; D remains ambiguous. CDR1 and CDR2 (germline): SGHAT, FQNNGV. Trimming left V 2 bases short and J 1 base short, with 8 bases between. This CDR3 is built from 14 residues. Written as DNA, the CDR3 is TGTGCCAGCAGCTTATTTCCAGCGAACACTGAAGCTTTCTTT. This translates into CASSLFPANTEAFF.

This clone was counted once. The rearrangement uses TRBV7-6 and TRBJ1-5; possible D gene TRBD1, 5 bases. V lost 5 bases, J lost 9 bases, and 11 bases lay in between. CDR1 and CDR2 (germline): SGHVS, FNYEAQ. The CDR3 totals 12 residues. Written as DNA, the CDR3 is TGTGCCAGCAGCCGAGGGACCGGGCCCCAGCATTTT. Its translation: CASSRGTGPQHF.